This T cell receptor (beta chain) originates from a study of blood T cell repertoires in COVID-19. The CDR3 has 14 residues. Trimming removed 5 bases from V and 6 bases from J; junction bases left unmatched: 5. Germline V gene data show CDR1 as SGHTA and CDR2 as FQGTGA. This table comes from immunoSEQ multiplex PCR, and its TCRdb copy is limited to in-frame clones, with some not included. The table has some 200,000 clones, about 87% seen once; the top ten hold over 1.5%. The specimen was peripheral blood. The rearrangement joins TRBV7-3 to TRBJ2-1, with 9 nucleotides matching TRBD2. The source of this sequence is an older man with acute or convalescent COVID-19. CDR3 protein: CASSPGTSSNEQFF. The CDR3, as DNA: TGTGCCAGCAGCCCCGGGACTAGCAGCAATGAGCAGTTCTTC. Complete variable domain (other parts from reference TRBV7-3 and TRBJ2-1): GAGVSQTPSNKVTEKGKYVELRCDPISGHTALYWYRQSLGQGPEFLIYFQGTGAADDSGLPNDRFFAVRPEGSVSTLKIQRTERGDSAVYLCASSPGTSSNEQFFGPGTRLTVL.